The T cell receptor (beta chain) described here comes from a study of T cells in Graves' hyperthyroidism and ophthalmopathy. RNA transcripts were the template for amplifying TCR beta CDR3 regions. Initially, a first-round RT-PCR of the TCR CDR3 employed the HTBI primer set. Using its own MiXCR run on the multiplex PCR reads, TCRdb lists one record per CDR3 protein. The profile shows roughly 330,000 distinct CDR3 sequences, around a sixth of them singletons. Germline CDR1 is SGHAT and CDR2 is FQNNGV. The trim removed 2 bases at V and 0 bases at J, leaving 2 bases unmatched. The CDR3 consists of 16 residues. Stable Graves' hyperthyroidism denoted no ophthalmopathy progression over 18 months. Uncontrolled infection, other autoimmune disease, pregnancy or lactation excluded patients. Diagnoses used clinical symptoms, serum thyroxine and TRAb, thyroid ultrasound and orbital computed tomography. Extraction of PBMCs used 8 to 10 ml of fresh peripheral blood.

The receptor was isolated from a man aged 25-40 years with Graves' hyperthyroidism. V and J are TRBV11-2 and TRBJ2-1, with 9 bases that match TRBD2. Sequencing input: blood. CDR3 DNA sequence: TGTGCCAGCAGCTTAAGCGGGAGGTCCTCCTACAATGAGCAGTTCTTC. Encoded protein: CASSLSGRSSYNEQFF.